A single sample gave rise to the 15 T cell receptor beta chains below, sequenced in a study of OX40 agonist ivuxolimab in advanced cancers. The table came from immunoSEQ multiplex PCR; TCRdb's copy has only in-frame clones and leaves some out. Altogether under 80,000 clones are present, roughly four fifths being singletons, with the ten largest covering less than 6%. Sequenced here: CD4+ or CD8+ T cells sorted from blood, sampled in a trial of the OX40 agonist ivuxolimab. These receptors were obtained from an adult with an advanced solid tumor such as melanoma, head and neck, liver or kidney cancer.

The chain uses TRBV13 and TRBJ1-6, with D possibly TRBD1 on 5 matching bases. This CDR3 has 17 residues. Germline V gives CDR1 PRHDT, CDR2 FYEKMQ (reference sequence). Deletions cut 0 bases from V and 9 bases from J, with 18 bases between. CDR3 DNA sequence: TGTGCCAGCAGCTTAGGCCAGGGCCGAAGACCGGGTTCACCCCTCCACTTT. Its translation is CASSLGQGRRPGSPLHF. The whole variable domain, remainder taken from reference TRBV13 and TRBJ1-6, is AAGVIQSPRHLIKEKRETATLKCYPIPRHDTVYWYQQGPGQDPQFLISFYEKMQSDKGSIPDRFSAQQFSDYHSELNMSSLELGDSALYFCASSLGQGRRPGSPLHFGNGTRLTVT.

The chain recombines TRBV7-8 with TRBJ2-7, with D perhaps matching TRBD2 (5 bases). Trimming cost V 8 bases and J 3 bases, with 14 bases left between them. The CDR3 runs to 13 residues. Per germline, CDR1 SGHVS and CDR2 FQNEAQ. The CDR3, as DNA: TGTGCCAGCGGGCCGAGGGAGAGCTACGAGCAGTACTTC. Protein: CASGPRESYEQYF.

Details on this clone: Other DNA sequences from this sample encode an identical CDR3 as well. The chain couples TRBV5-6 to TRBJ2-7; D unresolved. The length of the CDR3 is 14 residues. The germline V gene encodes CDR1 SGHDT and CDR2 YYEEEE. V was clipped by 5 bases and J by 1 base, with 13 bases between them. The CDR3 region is CASRPGPSSYEQYF. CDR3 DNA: TGTGCCAGCAGACCGGGCCCCAGTTCCTACGAGCAGTACTTC.

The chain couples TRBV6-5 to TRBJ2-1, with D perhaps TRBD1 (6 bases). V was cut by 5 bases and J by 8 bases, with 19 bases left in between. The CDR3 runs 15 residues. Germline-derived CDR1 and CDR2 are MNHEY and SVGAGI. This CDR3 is CASSARGQFFDEQFF. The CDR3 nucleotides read TGTGCCAGCAGTGCCAGAGGACAGTTTTTTGATGAGCAGTTCTTC.

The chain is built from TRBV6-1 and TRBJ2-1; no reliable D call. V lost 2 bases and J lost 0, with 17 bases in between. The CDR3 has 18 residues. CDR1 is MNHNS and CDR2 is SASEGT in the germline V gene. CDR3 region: CASSEFPPQLSSYNEQFF. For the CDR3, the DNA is TGTGCCAGCAGTGAATTCCCCCCCCAGCTTAGCTCCTACAATGAGCAGTTCTTC.

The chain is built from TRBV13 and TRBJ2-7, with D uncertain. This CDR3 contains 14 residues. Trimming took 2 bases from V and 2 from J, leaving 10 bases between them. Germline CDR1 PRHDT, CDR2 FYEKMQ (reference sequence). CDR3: CASSLRRETYEQYF. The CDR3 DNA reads TGTGCCAGCAGCTTAAGAAGGGAAACCTACGAGCAGTACTTC.

The CDR3 reads CASSYRGRDQPQHF. DNA of the CDR3: TGTGCCAGCAGTTACAGGGGAAGGGATCAGCCCCAGCATTTT. This rearrangement joins TRBV6-6 to TRBJ1-5; D might be TRBD1 (5 bases). This CDR3 is built from 14 residues. Per the germline V gene, CDR1 is MNHNY and CDR2 is SVGAGI (reference sequence). V was cut by 2 bases and J by 5 bases, with 10 bases left in between.

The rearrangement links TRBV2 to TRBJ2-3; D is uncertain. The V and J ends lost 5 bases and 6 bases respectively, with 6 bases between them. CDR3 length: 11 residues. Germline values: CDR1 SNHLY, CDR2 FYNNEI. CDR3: CASSYSDTQYF. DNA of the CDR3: TGTGCCAGCAGTTATAGCGATACGCAGTATTTT.

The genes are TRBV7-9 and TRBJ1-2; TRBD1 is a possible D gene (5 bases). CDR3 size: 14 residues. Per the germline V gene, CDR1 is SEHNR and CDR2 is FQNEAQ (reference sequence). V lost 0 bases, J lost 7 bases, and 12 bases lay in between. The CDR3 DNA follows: TGTGCCAGCAGCTTAGCCGGGGCCCCCAGTGGCTACACCTTC. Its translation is CASSLAGAPSGYTF. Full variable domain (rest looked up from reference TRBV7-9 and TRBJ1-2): DTGVSQNPRHKITKRGQNVTFRCDPISEHNRLYWYRQTLGQGPEFLTYFQNEAQLEKSRLLSDRFSAERPKGSFSTLEIQRTEQGDSAMYLCASSLAGAPSGYTFGSGTRLTVV.

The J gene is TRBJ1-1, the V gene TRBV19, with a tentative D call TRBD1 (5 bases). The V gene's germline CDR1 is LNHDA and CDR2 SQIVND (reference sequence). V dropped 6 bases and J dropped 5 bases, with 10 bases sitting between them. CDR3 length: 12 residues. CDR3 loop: CASSPSGTEAFF. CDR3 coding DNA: TGTGCCAGTAGCCCCTCAGGGACTGAAGCTTTCTTT.

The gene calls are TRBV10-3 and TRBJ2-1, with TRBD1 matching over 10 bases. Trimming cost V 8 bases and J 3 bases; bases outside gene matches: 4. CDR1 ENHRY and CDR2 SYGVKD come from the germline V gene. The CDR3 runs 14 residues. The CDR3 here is CAICRDRGYNEQFF. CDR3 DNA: TGTGCCATCTGCCGGGACAGGGGCTACAATGAGCAGTTCTTC.

The DNA for the CDR3 is TGTGCCAGCAGCCTGGGCAGGGAATCCTACAATGAGCAGTTCTTC. Protein product: CASSLGRESYNEQFF. V usage is TRBV6-1 and J usage is TRBJ2-1; D is possibly TRBD1 (5 bases). This CDR3 is built from 15 residues. Trimming shortened V by 6 bases and J by 1 base, and 13 bases separated the two germline ends. Germline loops: CDR1 MNHNS, CDR2 SASEGT.

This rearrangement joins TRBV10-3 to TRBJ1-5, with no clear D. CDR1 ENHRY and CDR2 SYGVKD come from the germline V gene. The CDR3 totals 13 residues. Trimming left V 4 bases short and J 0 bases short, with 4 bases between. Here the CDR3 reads CAISVDSNQPQHF. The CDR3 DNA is TGTGCCATCAGTGTGGATAGCAATCAGCCCCAGCATTTT.

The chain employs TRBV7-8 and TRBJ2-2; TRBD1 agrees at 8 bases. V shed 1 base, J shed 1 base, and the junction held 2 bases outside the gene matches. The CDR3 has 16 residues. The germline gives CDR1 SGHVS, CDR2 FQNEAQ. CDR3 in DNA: TGTGCCAGCAGCTTAGGGACAGGGATGAACACCGGGGAGCTGTTTTTT. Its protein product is CASSLGTGMNTGELFF.

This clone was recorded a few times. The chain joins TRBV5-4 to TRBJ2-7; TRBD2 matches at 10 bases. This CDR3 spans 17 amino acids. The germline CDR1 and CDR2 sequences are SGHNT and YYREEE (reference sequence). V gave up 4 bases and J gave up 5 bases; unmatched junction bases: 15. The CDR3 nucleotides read TGTGCCAGCAGCCTACGGGGAAGCGGGAGGGCCGATGACGAGCAGTACTTC. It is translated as CASSLRGSGRADDEQYF.